The 9 T cell receptor beta chains reported below all come from one sample, sequenced in a study of PD-L1 blockade in urothelial cancer. Clones were read by immunoSEQ multiplex PCR, and TCRdb kept only the in-frame ones, dropping some. The table lists about 71,000 clones, roughly 89% of them singletons. The material was PBMCs, obtained around atezolizumab (anti-PD-L1) treatment. The receptors here all came from a man aged 55 to 70 with urothelial cancer.

The genes are TRBV20-1 and TRBJ1-2; 10 bases match TRBD1. Germline CDR1 and CDR2: DFQATT and SNEGSKA (reference sequence). This CDR3 comprises 11 residues. V trimming: 6 bases; J trimming: 8 bases; junction bases outside the gene matches: 3. The CDR3 is CSARTGGGYTF. CDR3 DNA: TGCAGTGCCAGGACAGGGGGGGGCTACACCTTC.

The genes are TRBV19 and TRBJ1-2; D gene unclear. Trimming pared 5 bases from V and 4 bases from J, leaving 2 bases between. The V gene's germline CDR1 is LNHDA and CDR2 SQIVND (reference sequence). The CDR3 runs to 10 residues. This chain's CDR3 is CASSRYGYTF. CDR3 in DNA: TGTGCCAGTAGTCGCTATGGCTACACCTTC.

The gene calls are TRBV19 and TRBJ2-7; TRBD2 might be the D (6 bases). The CDR3 length is 15 residues. Trimming took off 7 bases at V and 0 bases at J, with 16 bases between the two ends. Germline V CDR1 and CDR2: LNHDA, SQIVND (reference sequence). This CDR3 reads CASKEGSLASYEQYF. CDR3 DNA: TGTGCCAGTAAGGAGGGCAGTTTAGCCTCCTACGAGCAGTACTTC.

The chain has TRBV18 and TRBJ1-5, with D possibly TRBD1 on 5 matching bases. Trimming removed 3 bases at V and 5 bases at J, with 20 bases between. The CDR3 contains 17 residues. Germline V gene sequence: CDR1 KGHSH, CDR2 LQKENI. The CDR3 DNA reads TGTGCCAGCTCACCCCCAACAGGACCCGGGGGGGATCAGCCCCAGCATTTT. Its protein product is CASSPPTGPGGDQPQHF.

The rearrangement uses TRBV10-3 and TRBJ2-1; D not certain. Deletions cut 3 bases from V and 2 bases from J, with 14 bases between. This CDR3 has 16 residues. CDR1 and CDR2 from the germline V gene are ENHRY and SYGVKD. The CDR3 sequence: CAISDEGVSPYNEQFF. Here the CDR3 DNA reads TGTGCCATCAGTGATGAAGGAGTAAGCCCCTACAATGAGCAGTTCTTC.

CDR3 nucleotides: TGTGCCAGTAGTTTCGGGACAGGGGGCAAAGAGACCCAGTACTTC. Amino acid sequence: CASSFGTGGKETQYF. The chain combines TRBV19 with TRBJ2-5, with 12 bases that match TRBD1. Trimming took 5 bases from V and 3 from J; bases not matched to a gene: 4. CDR1 is LNHDA and CDR2 is SQIVND in the germline V gene (reference sequence). The CDR3 runs 15 residues.

The chain joins TRBV6-5 to TRBJ2-7, with a possible D match to TRBD1 (5 bases). The germline V gene has CDR1 MNHEY and CDR2 SVGAGI. The V end lost 5 bases, the J end lost 6 bases, and 20 bases lay between the germline ends. The CDR3 totals 15 residues. CDR3 DNA: TGTGCCAGCAGTCCCCGGACACCTCTCCCTCTCGAGCAGTACTTC. Amino acids: CASSPRTPLPLEQYF.

The J gene is TRBJ1-5, the V gene TRBV18; D gene uncertain. CDR1 and CDR2 from the germline V gene are KGHSH and LQKENI. The length of the CDR3 is 12 residues. Trimming removed 3 bases from V and 6 bases from J, with 6 bases in between. The CDR3 reads CASSPPGQPQHF. The CDR3 DNA is TGTGCCAGCTCACCTCCCGGTCAGCCCCAGCATTTT.

V and J are TRBV6-1 and TRBJ2-2; tentative D call: TRBD1 (5 bases). Germline-derived CDR1 and CDR2 are MNHNS and SASEGT. Trimming left V 2 bases short and J 7 bases short, with 14 bases between. This CDR3 comprises 15 residues. The CDR3 coding sequence is TGTGCCAGCAGTGAAACGGTGGGGCGGAGCGGGGAGCTGTTTTTT. Protein: CASSETVGRSGELFF.